Included here is one T cell receptor (beta chain) sequence, with context. Antigen unknown. The CDR3 runs to 14 residues. V was clipped by 4 bases and J by 9 bases, with 14 bases between them. Per germline, CDR1 SGDLS and CDR2 YYNGEE. PCR amplification relied on 60 Vbeta primers (plus 13 Jbeta primers). Sequencing was performed with immunoSEQ multiplex PCR; in TCRdb, only in-frame clones are kept and a portion is missing. Of 150,000 to 200,000 clones in the sample, roughly 85% were seen once. The sample is drawn from a study of cytomegalovirus exposure and HLA in healthy donors. Study outcomes and limitations: Most subjects had HLA-A and HLA-B alleles reportedly predicted accurately by TCR beta sequences.

The specimen sequenced was PBMCs. V is TRBV9 and J is TRBJ1-6; weak D call: TRBD1 (6 bases). The clonotype originates from a male donor in good health and CMV-seropositive. CDR3 nucleotides: TGTGCCAGCAGCTCGGAGGCAGGGGTTTCACCCCTCCACTTT. Protein product: CASSSEAGVSPLHF.